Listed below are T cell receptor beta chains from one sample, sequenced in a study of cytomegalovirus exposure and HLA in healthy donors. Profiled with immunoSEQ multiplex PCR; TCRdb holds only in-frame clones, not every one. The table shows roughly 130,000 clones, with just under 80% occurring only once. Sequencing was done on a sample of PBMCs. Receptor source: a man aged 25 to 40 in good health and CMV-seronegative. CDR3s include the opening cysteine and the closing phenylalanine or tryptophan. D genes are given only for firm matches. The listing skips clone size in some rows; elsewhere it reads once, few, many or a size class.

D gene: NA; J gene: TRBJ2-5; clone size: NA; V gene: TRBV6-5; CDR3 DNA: TGTGCCAGCAGTAGAGGACTGGGAAGAGGGGAGACCCAGTACTTC; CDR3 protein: CASSRGLGRGETQYF
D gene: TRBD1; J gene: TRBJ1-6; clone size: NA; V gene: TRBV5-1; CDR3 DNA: TGCGCCAGCAGCTTGGCAGGGGGCAACAATTCACCCCTCCACTTT; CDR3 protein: CASSLAGGNNSPLHF
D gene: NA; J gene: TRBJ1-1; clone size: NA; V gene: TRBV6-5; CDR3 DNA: TGTGCCAGCGGGGGGACTGAAGCTTTCTTT; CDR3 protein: CASGGTEAFF
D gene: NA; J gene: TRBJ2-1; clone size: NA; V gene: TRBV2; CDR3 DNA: TGTGCCAGCAGGCCGGGACACGTCACCTACAATGAGCAGTTCTTC; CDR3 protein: CASRPGHVTYNEQFF
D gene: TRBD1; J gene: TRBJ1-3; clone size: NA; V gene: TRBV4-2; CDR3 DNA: TGTGCCAGCAGCCAGCAGGAGGACAGGGTGGGTGGAAACACCATATATTTT; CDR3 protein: CASSQQEDRVGGNTIYF
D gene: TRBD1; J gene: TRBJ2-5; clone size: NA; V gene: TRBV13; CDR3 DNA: TGTGCCAGCAGCTTGCGGGGACAGGGGAAAGAGACCCAGTACTTC; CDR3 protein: CASSLRGQGKETQYF
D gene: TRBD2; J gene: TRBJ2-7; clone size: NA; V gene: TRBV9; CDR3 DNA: TGTGCCAGCAGCGCCGAAGGTAGCGGGGGCTCCTACGAGCAGTACTTC; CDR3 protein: CASSAEGSGGSYEQYF
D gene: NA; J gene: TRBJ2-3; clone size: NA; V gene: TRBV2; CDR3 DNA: TGTGCCAGCAGTTTTATGACAGATACGCAGTATTTT; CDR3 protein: CASSFMTDTQYF
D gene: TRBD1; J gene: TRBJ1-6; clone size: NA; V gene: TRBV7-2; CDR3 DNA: TGTGCCAGCAGCCCTACAGGGGGAAATTCACCCCTCCACTTT; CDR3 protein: CASSPTGGNSPLHF
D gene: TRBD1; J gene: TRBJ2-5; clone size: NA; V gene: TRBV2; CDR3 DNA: TGTGCCGGAGGACAGGGCGCGGAGACCCAGTACTTC; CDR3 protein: CAGGQGAETQYF
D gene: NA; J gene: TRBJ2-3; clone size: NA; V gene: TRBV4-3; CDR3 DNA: TGCGCCAGCAGCCAAGAGAAATCGGGGGGCACAGATACGCAGTATTTT; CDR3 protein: CASSQEKSGGTDTQYF
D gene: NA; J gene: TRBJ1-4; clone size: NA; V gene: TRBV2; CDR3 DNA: TGTGCCAGCAGTGGGGCACCGGTCGAAAAGCTGTTTTTT; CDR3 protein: CASSGAPVEKLFF
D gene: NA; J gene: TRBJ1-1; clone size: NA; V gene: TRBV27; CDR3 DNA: TGTGCCAGCAGTGTGATAGGGGGTTACACTGAAGCTTTCTTT; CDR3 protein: CASSVIGGYTEAFF
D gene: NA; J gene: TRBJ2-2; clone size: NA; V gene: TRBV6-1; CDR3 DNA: TGTGCCAGCAGTGAAGGCAGGGCCCGAACCGGGGAGCTGTTTTTT; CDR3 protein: CASSEGRARTGELFF
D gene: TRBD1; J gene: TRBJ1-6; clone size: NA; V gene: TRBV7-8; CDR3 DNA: TGTGCCAGCAGCTTGACAGGGTCTTATAATTCACCCCTCCACTTT; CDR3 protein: CASSLTGSYNSPLHF
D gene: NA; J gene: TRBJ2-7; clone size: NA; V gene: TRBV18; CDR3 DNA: TGTGCCAGCTCACCCATGTCAGGGGTGTACGAGCAGTACTTC; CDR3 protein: CASSPMSGVYEQYF
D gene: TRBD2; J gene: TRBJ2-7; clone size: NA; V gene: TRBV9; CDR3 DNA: TGTGCCAGCAGCGTAGCACCTAGCGGGGACTACGAGCAGTACTTC; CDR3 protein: CASSVAPSGDYEQYF
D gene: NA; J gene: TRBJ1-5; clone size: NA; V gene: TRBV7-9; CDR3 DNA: TGTGCCAGCAGCTTAGACGCGGGTCAGCCCCAGCATTTT; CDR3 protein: CASSLDAGQPQHF
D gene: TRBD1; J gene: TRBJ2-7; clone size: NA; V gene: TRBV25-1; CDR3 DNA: TGTGCCAGCAGGGCGACAGGGGACGAGCAGTACTTC; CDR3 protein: CASRATGDEQYF
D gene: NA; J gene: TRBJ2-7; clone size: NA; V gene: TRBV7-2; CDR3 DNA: TGTGCCAGCAGCTTAATGGGCAGTACCTACGAGCAGTACTTC; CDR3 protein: CASSLMGSTYEQYF
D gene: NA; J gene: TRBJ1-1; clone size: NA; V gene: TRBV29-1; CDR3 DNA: TGCAGCGTTGAGGGACTTATGAACACTGAAGCTTTCTTT; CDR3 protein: CSVEGLMNTEAFF
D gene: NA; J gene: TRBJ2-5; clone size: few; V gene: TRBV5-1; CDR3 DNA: TGCGCCAGCAGCTTGGCAGGGTCCGTGGAGACCCAGTACTTC; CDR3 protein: CASSLAGSVETQYF